A selection of T cell receptor beta chains follows, all from one sample in a study of T cells after yellow fever vaccination. TCRdb used MiXCR to reprocess the 5' RACE reads, holding one entry per CDR3 protein. The data contain just under 600,000 distinct CDR3 sequences, 13% of them singletons. The sequencing used PBMCs, collected on the day of the yellow fever booster vaccination. These TCRs come from a man under 40 who received the YFV17D yellow fever vaccine. Each CDR3 is given with its conserved first and last residue. Each record gives: clone size, V gene, J gene, D gene, CDR3 protein, CDR3 DNA. The D gene is left open where the match is weak. The size field is filled for only some rows; it gives once, few, many or a size class.

size: many
V: TRBV12-3/TRBV12-4
J: TRBJ2-7
D: NA
CDR3: CASSLASQLYEQYF
DNA: TGTGCCAGCAGTTTAGCCAGCCAGCTCTACGAGCAGTACTTC

size: NA
V: TRBV30
J: TRBJ2-3
D: TRBD1
CDR3: CAWGDRGSTDTQYF
DNA: TGTGCCTGGGGGGACAGGGGCAGCACAGATACGCAGTATTTT

size: few
V: TRBV23-1
J: TRBJ1-1
D: NA
CDR3: CASNQDRDDGYTEAFF
DNA: TGCGCCAGCAATCAAGACCGGGACGATGGGTACACTGAAGCTTTCTTT

size: few
V: TRBV11-2
J: TRBJ2-5
D: NA
CDR3: CASSLVGYSAETQYF
DNA: TGTGCCAGCAGCTTAGTTGGCTACTCCGCAGAGACCCAGTACTTC

size: few
V: TRBV20-1
J: TRBJ1-3
D: NA
CDR3: CSARVTGANTIYF
DNA: TGCAGTGCTAGAGTTACGGGGGCAAACACCATATATTTT

size: NA
V: TRBV7-7
J: TRBJ2-7
D: NA
CDR3: CASSLGVSGSEQYF
DNA: TGTGCCAGCAGCTTAGGGGTCTCCGGTTCAGAGCAGTACTTC

size: few
V: TRBV14
J: TRBJ1-4
D: NA
CDR3: CASSHPTGPRHRNEKLFF
DNA: TGTGCCAGCAGCCACCCCACAGGGCCCAGACACAGGAATGAAAAACTGTTTTTT

size: few
V: TRBV4-2
J: TRBJ1-2
D: TRBD1
CDR3: CASSQSVGTGATNYGYTF
DNA: TGTGCCAGCAGCCAAAGTGTCGGGACAGGGGCGACTAACTATGGCTACACCTTC

size: NA
V: TRBV25-1
J: TRBJ2-2
D: NA
CDR3: CASSGTGTRRAGELFF
DNA: TGTGCCAGCAGTGGGACCGGGACACGGCGTGCCGGGGAGCTGTTTTTT

size: few
V: TRBV3-1
J: TRBJ1-3
D: NA
CDR3: CASSQDPGRSGNTIYF
DNA: TGTGCCAGCAGCCAAGATCCGGGTCGCTCTGGAAACACCATATATTTT

size: NA
V: TRBV7-2
J: TRBJ2-4
D: TRBD1
CDR3: CASSLQGALAKNIQYF
DNA: TGTGCCAGCAGCCTCCAGGGGGCATTGGCCAAAAACATTCAGTACTTC

size: few
V: TRBV12-3/TRBV12-4
J: TRBJ2-2
D: NA
CDR3: CASTDLGELFF
DNA: TGTGCCAGCACCGACCTCGGGGAGCTGTTTTTT

size: NA
V: TRBV4-1
J: TRBJ2-1
D: NA
CDR3: CASSLRDMGNEQFF
DNA: TGCGCCAGCAGCCTGCGGGACATGGGCAATGAGCAGTTCTTC

size: few
V: TRBV6-1
J: TRBJ2-7
D: TRBD1
CDR3: CASRITRGSYEQYF
DNA: TGTGCCAGCAGAATCACCAGGGGGTCCTACGAGCAGTACTTC

size: NA
V: TRBV7-3
J: TRBJ2-2
D: NA
CDR3: CASSPRGRGELFF
DNA: TGTGCCAGCAGCCCACGTGGGCGAGGGGAGCTGTTTTTT

size: few
V: TRBV6-1
J: TRBJ2-4
D: NA
CDR3: CASSDVLAKNIQYF
DNA: TGTGCCAGCAGTGACGTTCTAGCCAAAAACATTCAGTACTTC

size: NA
V: TRBV4-1
J: TRBJ2-7
D: NA
CDR3: CASSHGRGGYEQYF
DNA: TGCGCCAGCAGCCATGGAAGGGGCGGCTACGAGCAGTACTTC

size: NA
V: TRBV5-1
J: TRBJ2-1
D: NA
CDR3: CASRNGAGANYNEQFF
DNA: TGCGCCAGCAGAAACGGGGCAGGGGCGAATTACAATGAGCAGTTCTTC

size: NA
V: TRBV4-1
J: TRBJ1-4
D: NA
CDR3: CASSVLIGEKLFF
DNA: TGCGCCAGCAGCGTGCTAATAGGCGAAAAACTGTTTTTT

size: few
V: TRBV7-6
J: TRBJ2-2
D: TRBD2
CDR3: CASSFGGSGTGELFF
DNA: TGTGCCAGCAGCTTCGGCGGGAGTGGCACCGGGGAGCTGTTTTTT

size: NA
V: TRBV29-1
J: TRBJ2-2
D: NA
CDR3: CSVGAEQSTGELFF
DNA: TGCAGCGTTGGGGCAGAACAGTCCACCGGGGAGCTGTTTTTT

size: few
V: TRBV4-2
J: TRBJ2-7
D: TRBD1
CDR3: CASSPGQGLPNPYEQYF
DNA: TGTGCCAGCAGCCCGGGACAGGGGCTCCCAAACCCCTACGAGCAGTACTTC

size: NA
V: TRBV5-4
J: TRBJ1-1
D: NA
CDR3: CASSKDDTAEAFF
DNA: TGTGCCAGCAGCAAGGACGATACAGCTGAAGCTTTCTTT

size: NA
V: TRBV7-2
J: TRBJ1-1
D: NA
CDR3: CASSPRGIGNTEAFF
DNA: TGTGCCAGCAGCCCTCGGGGGATCGGGAACACTGAAGCTTTCTTT

size: NA
V: TRBV27
J: TRBJ1-1
D: TRBD1
CDR3: CASSQGQGAAAEAFF
DNA: TGTGCCAGCAGCCAGGGACAGGGGGCGGCGGCTGAAGCTTTCTTT

size: NA
V: TRBV7-2
J: TRBJ2-1
D: TRBD2
CDR3: CASSLARLAGADPSYNEQFF
DNA: TGTGCCAGCAGCTTAGCGCGCCTAGCGGGAGCCGACCCCTCCTACAATGAGCAGTTCTTC

size: few
V: TRBV5-1
J: TRBJ2-5
D: NA
CDR3: CASSATVPETQYF
DNA: TGCGCCAGCAGCGCCACAGTTCCAGAGACCCAGTACTTC

size: NA
V: TRBV2
J: TRBJ2-7
D: NA
CDR3: CASSEWLAWEQYF
DNA: TGTGCCAGCAGTGAATGGCTAGCATGGGAGCAGTACTTC

size: few
V: TRBV3-1
J: TRBJ2-6
D: NA
CDR3: CASSLHSGANVLTF
DNA: TGTGCCAGCAGCCTCCACTCTGGGGCCAACGTCCTGACTTTC

size: few
V: TRBV20-1
J: TRBJ2-1
D: TRBD2
CDR3: CCASPSQGGRSNEQFF
DNA: TGCTGTGCTAGCCCCAGTCAGGGCGGGAGAAGCAATGAGCAGTTCTTC

size: NA
V: TRBV24-1
J: TRBJ2-1
D: NA
CDR3: CATSDWGTPDNEQFF
DNA: TGTGCCACCAGTGATTGGGGAACTCCCGACAATGAGCAGTTCTTC

size: few
V: TRBV18
J: TRBJ2-1
D: TRBD2
CDR3: CASSPPFRGRSDEQFF
DNA: TGTGCCAGCTCACCACCTTTTCGCGGGAGGAGCGATGAGCAGTTCTTC

size: NA
V: TRBV4-1
J: TRBJ2-4
D: TRBD2
CDR3: CASSQVATVSGGPAAKNIQYF
DNA: TGCGCCAGCAGCCAAGTGGCCACGGTGTCGGGAGGGCCGGCGGCCAAAAACATTCAGTACTTC

size: few
V: TRBV20-1
J: TRBJ2-1
D: NA
CDR3: CSAPRQGGYNEQFF
DNA: TGCAGTGCTCCGAGGCAGGGGGGGTACAATGAGCAGTTCTTC

size: NA
V: TRBV29-1
J: TRBJ2-1
D: NA
CDR3: CSVEDDGPPGANEQFF
DNA: TGCAGCGTTGAAGATGATGGGCCCCCAGGGGCCAATGAGCAGTTCTTC

size: few
V: TRBV6-1
J: TRBJ1-6
D: NA
CDR3: CASRIDGGSYNSPLHF
DNA: TGTGCCAGCAGAATCGACGGTGGCTCCTATAATTCACCCCTCCACTTT

size: NA
V: TRBV20-1
J: TRBJ2-5
D: NA
CDR3: CSAWVQAGETQYF
DNA: TGCAGTGCTTGGGTGCAGGCTGGTGAGACCCAGTACTTC

size: few
V: TRBV27
J: TRBJ2-3
D: TRBD2
CDR3: CASSLAGFTDTQYF
DNA: TGTGCCAGCAGTCTAGCGGGATTCACAGATACGCAGTATTTT

size: few
V: TRBV23-1
J: TRBJ2-3
D: NA
CDR3: CASRAALQHTDTQYF
DNA: TGCGCCAGCAGAGCCGCGTTGCAGCACACAGATACGCAGTATTTT

size: NA
V: TRBV29-1
J: TRBJ2-2
D: NA
CDR3: CSVWGEPFTGELFF
DNA: TGCAGCGTTTGGGGGGAGCCTTTCACCGGGGAGCTGTTTTTT

size: NA
V: TRBV5-1
J: TRBJ2-3
D: TRBD2
CDR3: CASSLNPLAVPTDTQYF
DNA: TGCGCCAGCAGCTTAAACCCCCTAGCGGTTCCCACAGATACGCAGTATTTT

size: NA
V: TRBV19
J: TRBJ2-1
D: NA
CDR3: CASSTTINEQFF
DNA: TGTGCCAGTAGTACCACTATCAATGAGCAGTTCTTC